This T cell receptor (beta chain) was captured by sequencing in a study of blood T cells in healthy people across ages. This clonotype showed up many times. A second PCR, run for about 6 to 12 cycles, used a sample-barcoded 5' primer plus a J-beta primer mix. TCRdb re-called the 5' RACE reads with MiXCR, one entry per CDR3 protein. The table has 550,000 to 700,000 distinct CDR3 sequences, 27% seen once; the top ten hold about 18%. Sequencing was carried out using blood. The origin of this receptor is a woman in her 70s in good health.

CDR3 in DNA: TGTGCCAGCAGCTTAGGGTGGGGACGCAGTGGTGAAAAACTGTTTTTT. It encodes CASSLGWGRSGEKLFF. The chain is built from TRBV7-9 and TRBJ1-4; maybe TRBD1 (5 bases). The CDR3 totals 16 residues. The V and J ends lost 1 base and 7 bases respectively, with 16 bases between them. Germline CDR1 is SEHNR and CDR2 is FQNEAQ (reference sequence).